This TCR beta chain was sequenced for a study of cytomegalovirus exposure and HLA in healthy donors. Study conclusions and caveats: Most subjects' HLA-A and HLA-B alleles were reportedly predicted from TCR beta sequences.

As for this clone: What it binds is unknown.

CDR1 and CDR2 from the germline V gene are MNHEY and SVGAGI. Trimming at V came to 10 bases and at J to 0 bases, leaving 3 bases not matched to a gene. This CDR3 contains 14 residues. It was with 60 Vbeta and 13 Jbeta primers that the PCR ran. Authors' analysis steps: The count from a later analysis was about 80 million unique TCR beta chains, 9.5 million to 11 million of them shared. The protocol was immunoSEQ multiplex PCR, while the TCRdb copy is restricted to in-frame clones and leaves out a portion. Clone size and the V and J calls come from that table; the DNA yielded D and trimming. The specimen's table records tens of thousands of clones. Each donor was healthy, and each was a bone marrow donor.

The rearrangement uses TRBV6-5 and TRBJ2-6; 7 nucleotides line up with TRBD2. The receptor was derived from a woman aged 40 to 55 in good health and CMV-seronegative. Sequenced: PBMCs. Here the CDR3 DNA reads TGTGCCACCGGCGGGGGCTCTGGGGCCAACGTCCTGACTTTC. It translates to CATGGGSGANVLTF.